Listed below are T cell receptor beta chains from one sample, sequenced in a study of shared clonotypes between healthy human individuals. Assay: immunoSEQ multiplex PCR; the TCRdb copy retains only in-frame clones and omits some. Altogether approximately 1.5 million clones are present, roughly 98.5% being singletons, with the ten largest covering 0.3% to 0.45%. The sequencing sample was made of naive CD4+ T cells sorted from blood. The receptors shown here come from a man aged 25-45 years in good health. The CDR3 runs from the conserved cysteine through the conserved F or W. Each record gives: V gene, D gene, J gene, clone size, CDR3 DNA, CDR3 protein. D genes are given only for firm matches. Rows may omit the clone size; those that give it use once, few, many or a size class.

>TRBV7-6|-|TRBJ2-7|-
TGTGCCAGCAGCCAAGGACAGTCCTACGAGCAGTACTTC
CASSQGQSYEQYF
>TRBV25-1|TRBD1|TRBJ2-7|-
TGTGCCAGCAGTGCCAGACAGGGGATCCCCTACGAGCAGTACTTC
CASSARQGIPYEQYF
>TRBV28|TRBD1|TRBJ2-3|-
TGTGCCAGTCCTAAAACAGGGGGTAGCACAGATACGCAGTATTTT
CASPKTGGSTDTQYF
>TRBV30|-|TRBJ2-3|-
TGTGCCTGGCTTCAGGGTCGCACAGATACGCAGTATTTT
CAWLQGRTDTQYF
>TRBV9|-|TRBJ1-2|few
TGTGCCAGCAGCGGCTCCGATTTATTGAGGGGCTACACCTTC
CASSGSDLLRGYTF
>TRBV9|-|TRBJ2-1|-
TGTGCCAGCAGCGGAGAAAATTTCCAGACGGGCTCCTACAATGAGCAGTTCTTC
CASSGENFQTGSYNEQFF
>TRBV18|-|TRBJ1-1|-
TGTGCCAGCAGTTTAGCGAACACTGAAGCTTTCTTT
CASSLANTEAFF
>TRBV5-1|TRBD2|TRBJ2-7|-
TGCGCCAGCGGAAGGGGGGTACCGGGACTAGCGGGGTACGAGCAGTACTTC
CASGRGVPGLAGYEQYF
>TRBV18|-|TRBJ2-3|-
TGTGCCAGCTCACCTCTCGGCGGGCGACTCTACACAGATACGCAGTATTTT
CASSPLGGRLYTDTQYF
>TRBV5-1|TRBD2|TRBJ2-2|-
TGCGCCAGCAGCCTCGTTGAGCGGGAAAACACCGGGGAGCTGTTTTTT
CASSLVERENTGELFF
>TRBV6-5|-|TRBJ2-7|-
TGTGCCAGCAGTGCGACCGGGATTCCAGGGCGCGAGCAGTACTTC
CASSATGIPGREQYF
>TRBV21-1|-|TRBJ1-5|-
TGTGCCAGCAGCATCAAGGACAGGGTCAATCAGCCCCAGCATTTT
CASSIKDRVNQPQHF
>TRBV12-5|-|TRBJ1-2|-
TGTGCTAGTGATCCGCCCCTGCGGGGATATGGCTACACCTTC
CASDPPLRGYGYTF
>TRBV5-1|-|TRBJ2-7|-
TGCGCCAGCAGCGCCGTGTCAGTGGCCTACGAGCAGTACTTC
CASSAVSVAYEQYF
>TRBV2|-|TRBJ2-7|-
TGTGCCAGCAGTTCCTCCCACCCTTACGAGCAGTACTTC
CASSSSHPYEQYF
>TRBV18|-|TRBJ2-1|-
TGTGCCAGCTCACCCTACGGGACGCCATACAATGAGCAGTTCTTC
CASSPYGTPYNEQFF
>TRBV5-1|-|TRBJ1-2|-
TGCGCCAGCAGCTTGGAGGGGGGCCGATATGGCTACACCTTC
CASSLEGGRYGYTF
>TRBV27|-|TRBJ2-3|-
TGTGCCAGCAGCCCTACCACAGATACGCAGTATTTT
CASSPTTDTQYF
>TRBV19|-|TRBJ2-2|-
TGTGCCAGTAGTTTTTCCACCGGGGAGCTGTTTTTT
CASSFSTGELFF
>TRBV5-8|-|TRBJ2-7|-
TGTGCCAGCAGCTTGGTCCCGGTCGAGCAGTACTTC
CASSLVPVEQYF